The 14 T cell receptor beta chains listed next were all sequenced from one sample in a study of early T cells in non-severe SARS-CoV-2 infection. TCRdb reprocessed the 5' RACE reads with MiXCR, giving one entry per CDR3 protein. Of around 58,000 distinct CDR3 sequences listed, 15% are singletons. Sequences were derived from whole blood, sampled at baseline. The source of these receptors is an adult who was a healthcare worker with PCR-confirmed SARS-CoV-2 infection or an uninfected control (not recorded which).

This clonotype has ten or more counts. V is TRBV7-9 and J is TRBJ1-1; unclear D gene. CDR1 is SEHNR and CDR2 is FQNEAQ in the germline V gene (reference sequence). The CDR3 extends over 19 amino acids. V shed 1 base and J shed 1 base, with 22 bases lying between them. As DNA, the CDR3 is TGTGCCAGCAGCTTAGGGGAGACGGACGGCTTAGAGAGGAACACTGAAGCTTTCTTT. Amino acids: CASSLGETDGLERNTEAFF.

This clonotype was detected only a few times. V and J are TRBV7-9 and TRBJ2-6; D is ambiguous. Trimming took off 7 bases at V and 2 bases at J, with 24 bases between the two ends. The length of the CDR3 is 19 residues. In germline, CDR1 is SEHNR, CDR2 FQNEAQ (reference sequence). The CDR3 loop is CASTTIPAPELPGANVLTF. The CDR3 DNA reads as TGTGCCAGCACCACAATCCCCGCGCCAGAACTTCCTGGGGCCAACGTCCTGACTTTC.

The gene calls are TRBV30 and TRBJ2-1, with D unclear. V gave up 0 bases and J gave up 9 bases, with 12 bases separating them. The germline CDR1 and CDR2 sequences are GTSNPN and SVGIG (reference sequence). CDR3 length equals 13 residues. In DNA, the CDR3 is TGTGCCTGGAGTGTAAGTGAGCGCAGTGAGCAGTTCTTC. Protein sequence: CAWSVSERSEQFF.

The gene calls are TRBV10-2 and TRBJ2-2; no definite D call. The CDR3 length is 13 residues. Trimming shortened V by 0 bases and J by 5 bases, and 4 bases separated the two germline ends. Germline CDR1 is WSHSY and CDR2 is SAAADI. The CDR3 region is CASSESRTGELFF. The CDR3 DNA reads as TGCGCCAGCAGTGAGTCGAGAACCGGGGAGCTGTTTTTT.

The chain is built from TRBV7-9 and TRBJ2-5; maybe TRBD2 (5 bases). Per germline, CDR1 SEHNR and CDR2 FQNEAQ (reference sequence). This CDR3 is 13 amino acids long. V gave up 5 bases and J gave up 3 bases, with 10 bases separating them. The CDR3 DNA sequence: TGTGCCAGCAGCCTCCCTAGCAAAGAGACCCAGTACTTC. Amino acid sequence: CASSLPSKETQYF.

This clonotype was detected only a few times. The rearrangement joins TRBV12-2 to TRBJ2-7; TRBD1 is the table's D call, not checked against the DNA. TRBV12-2 is a recognized pseudogene. This CDR3 is 16 amino acids long. The CDR3 loop reads CASRLAPRTPSNEQYF. The CDR3 nucleotides read TGTGCAAGTCGCTTAGCGCCCAGGACCCCCTCTAACGAGCAGTACTTC.

This clonotype was detected only a few times. The chain is built from TRBV5-1 and TRBJ1-6; no reliable D call. V was shortened by 2 bases and J by 7 bases, with 16 bases between the two germline ends. This CDR3 spans 16 amino acids. Germline CDR1 reads SGHRS; CDR2 reads YFSETQ. The DNA for the CDR3 is TGCGCCAGCAGCTTTGAGAGCGGGGTCGGAAATTCACCCCTCCACTTT. It encodes CASSFESGVGNSPLHF.

This clonotype has more than one count but fewer than ten. The CDR3 bases are TGCAGTGCTAGAGATCCCAGAAAGAGCTCCTACGAGCAGTACTTC. Its protein product is CSARDPRKSSYEQYF. The J gene is TRBJ2-7, the V gene TRBV20-1; D gene ambiguous. This CDR3 comprises 15 residues. The V end lost 0 bases, the J end lost 0 bases, and 12 bases lay between the germline ends. Germline V gene lookup returns CDR1 DFQATT and CDR2 SNEGSKA (reference sequence).

The chain carries TRBV4-1 and TRBJ1-5; no clear D gene. The V gene lost 0 bases and the J gene lost 0 bases, with 9 bases spanning the gap. CDR1 is MGHRA, CDR2 YSYEKL, per germline. CDR3 length equals 16 residues. CDR3 DNA sequence: TGCGCCAGCAGCCAAGATCTAAGTAATAGCAATCAGCCCCAGCATTTT. Its protein is CASSQDLSNSNQPQHF.

This clonotype showed up many times. The chain employs TRBV11-2 and TRBJ1-1; D unclear. The CDR3 covers 15 residues. V was pared by 0 bases and J by 4 bases, with 12 bases between. Germline values: CDR1 SGHAT, CDR2 FQNNGV. As DNA, the CDR3 is TGTGCCAGCAGCTTAGAATACGGCAGGCCCACTGAAGCTTTCTTT. Translation gives CASSLEYGRPTEAFF.

The CDR3 region has the DNA TGTGCCAGCAGCTCTCGGACAGCCAGATCGGACAATGAGCAGTTCTTC. Translated: CASSSRTARSDNEQFF. The chain links TRBV21-1 to TRBJ2-1; the DNA was not compared with TRBD1, the D call given in the table. TRBV21-1 is a listed pseudogene. The CDR3 is 16 residues long.

The CDR3 region is CASSSKSATYNEQFF. The CDR3 DNA sequence: TGTGCCAGCAGTTCCAAAAGCGCTACCTACAATGAGCAGTTCTTC. The J gene is TRBJ2-1, the V gene TRBV27; D is undetermined. The CDR3 contains 15 residues. The V gene lost 4 bases and the J gene lost 2 bases, with 12 bases spanning the gap. The germline gives CDR1 MNHEY, CDR2 SMNVEV (reference sequence).

DNA of the CDR3: TGCGCCAGCAGCCCGGGACCAGGGAGCAGCGAGCAGTACTTC. As protein: CASSPGPGSSEQYF. The chain employs TRBV5-1 and TRBJ2-7; D could derive from TRBD1 or TRBD2 (5 bases each). CDR1 is SGHRS and CDR2 is YFSETQ in the germline V gene. Trimming took 4 bases from V and 6 from J, leaving 17 bases between them. The CDR3 loop spans 14 amino acids.

The V and J genes are TRBV20-1 and TRBJ2-7; D is unresolved. Trimming pared 0 bases from V and 2 bases from J, leaving 11 bases between. CDR3 length: 14 residues. The germline CDR1 and CDR2 sequences are DFQATT and SNEGSKA (reference sequence). The CDR3: CSAREGASTYEQYF. The DNA of the CDR3 is TGCAGTGCTAGAGAAGGTGCGTCAACCTACGAGCAGTACTTC.